Shown below are 17 T cell receptor beta chains from a single sample sequenced in a study of blood T cells in healthy people across ages. Primed by a sample-barcoded 5' primer and a J-beta primer mix, a second PCR proceeded for roughly 6 to 12 cycles. TCRdb re-derived calls from the 5' RACE reads in MiXCR, one entry per CDR3 protein. The sample shows approximately 1,000,000 distinct CDR3 sequences, under 45% of them seen only once. Sequencing was performed on blood. These receptor sequences come from a woman aged 55-69 years in good health.

The chain joins TRBV20-1 to TRBJ2-3; D perhaps matches TRBD2 (6 bases). Germline loops: CDR1 DFQATT, CDR2 SNEGSKA (reference sequence). This CDR3 contains 14 residues. Trimming took 5 bases from V and 0 from J, leaving 12 bases between them. CDR3 loop: CSAGDSGSTDTQYF. The CDR3 coding sequence is TGCAGTGCTGGCGACAGCGGGAGCACAGATACGCAGTATTTT.

In the case of this clonotype: A read error may be the cause here, since a much bigger clone is one base away. In DNA form, the CDR3 reads TGTGCCACCAGCAGGGACAGAATGGCAACTAATGAAAAACTGTTTTTT. Protein: CATSRDRMATNEKLFF. This rearrangement joins TRBV15 to TRBJ1-4; a weak D match, TRBD1 (6 bases). In germline, CDR1 is LNHNV, CDR2 YYDKDF (reference sequence). The V and J ends lost 3 bases and 0 bases respectively, with 11 bases between them. The CDR3 is made up of 16 amino acids.

This clonotype showed up just a few times. The chain is built from TRBV9 and TRBJ2-7; D is possibly TRBD1 (6 bases). CDR1 is SGDLS, CDR2 YYNGEE, per germline. V dropped 5 bases and J dropped 4 bases, with 13 bases sitting between them. This CDR3 comprises 13 residues. The CDR3 DNA is TGTGCCAGCAGTACACAGGGTGGGTACGAGCAGTACTTC. It is translated as CASSTQGGYEQYF.

As regards this clonotype: A single base separates this from a much larger clone, so it may be a read error. V and J are TRBV20-1 and TRBJ2-1; the D is unclear. Germline assignment: CDR1 DFQATT and CDR2 SNEGSKA (reference sequence). Between the trimmed V and J ends, which lost 0 bases and 0 bases, there was a span of 18 bases. The CDR3 has 18 residues. The CDR3 here is CSARDYGTSHSSYNEQFF. CDR3 sequence (DNA): TGCAGTGCTAGAGATTACGGCACTTCACATAGCTCCTACAATGAGCAGTTCTTC.

Notes on this clonotype: This may be a read error, as it is one base from a much larger clone. The chain combines TRBV28 with TRBJ1-2; perhaps TRBD1 as D (6 bases). This CDR3 region has 13 residues. Germline loops: CDR1 MDHEN, CDR2 SYDVKM. The CDR3 protein is CAGRPTGWGGYTF. CDR3 in DNA: TGTGCCGGCAGGCCAACAGGGTGGGGCGGCTACACCTTC.

This chain uses TRBV5-1 with TRBJ2-1, with D possibly being TRBD2 (6 bases). The CDR3 length is 15 residues. Germline V gene data show CDR1 as SGHRS and CDR2 as YFSETQ. Trimming took 0 bases from V and 4 from J, leaving 11 bases between them. In DNA, the CDR3 is TGCGCCAGCAGCTTGGCCTGGGAGGTTTACAATGAGCAGTTCTTC. Amino acid sequence: CASSLAWEVYNEQFF.

This chain links TRBV29-1 with TRBJ2-3; D is uncertain. This CDR3 is 13 amino acids long. Between the trimmed V and J ends, which lost 4 bases and 2 bases, there was a span of 10 bases. CDR1 is SQVTM and CDR2 is ANQGSEA in the germline V gene. DNA of the CDR3: TGCAGCGTTGTAGGTGCGCCCACAGATACGCAGTATTTT. Protein sequence: CSVVGAPTDTQYF.

This clonotype was observed a handful of times. The chain links TRBV27 to TRBJ1-5; D perhaps matches TRBD1 (6 bases). This CDR3 has 18 residues. The V gene lost 3 bases and the J gene lost 1 base, with 19 bases spanning the gap. Looked up from germline, CDR1 is MNHEY and CDR2 is SMNVEV (reference sequence). The chain's CDR3 is CASSFGGLQGGSNQPQHF. CDR3 DNA sequence: TGTGCCAGCAGTTTCGGGGGGCTACAGGGTGGAAGCAATCAGCCCCAGCATTTT.

The CDR3 loop reads CASNRGQGATEAFF. CDR3 nucleotide sequence: TGTGCCAGCAACCGCGGACAGGGGGCAACTGAAGCTTTCTTT. The V call is TRBV6-1, the J call TRBJ1-1; 11 positions match TRBD1. Trimming removed 7 bases from V and 5 bases from J; junction bases left unmatched: 6. Germline CDR1 and CDR2: MNHNS and SASEGT. This CDR3 has 14 amino acids.

The rearrangement uses TRBV6-6 and TRBJ2-7; D assignment may be TRBD1 or TRBD2 (5 bases each). Germline CDR1 MNHNY, CDR2 SVGAGI (reference sequence). The CDR3 sequence is 14 residues long. Trimming took 11 bases from V and 0 from J, leaving 17 bases between them. CDR3 region: CASSSGPHSYEQYF. In DNA, the CDR3 is TGTGCCTCTTCCTCGGGACCACACTCCTACGAGCAGTACTTC.

This clonotype was picked up a small number of times. This chain links TRBV7-9 with TRBJ1-1, with a weak D call TRBD1 (6 bases). CDR1 is SEHNR and CDR2 is FQNEAQ in the germline V gene (reference sequence). The CDR3 has 15 residues. Trimming cost V 6 bases and J 0 bases, with 14 bases left between them. This CDR3 is CASRSLQGLNTEAFF. The DNA of the CDR3 is TGTGCCAGCAGATCCCTACAGGGCCTGAACACTGAAGCTTTCTTT.

This clonotype was detected once. This chain links TRBV9 with TRBJ2-3; TRBD2 aligns across 7 bases. The V and J ends lost 0 bases and 4 bases, in that order; junction bases with no gene match: 5. The germline gives CDR1 SGDLS, CDR2 YYNGEE. The CDR3 contains 15 residues. CDR3 DNA sequence: TGTGCCAGCAGCGTAGGCGGGAGTGGCGCAGATACGCAGTATTTT. It specifies CASSVGGSGADTQYF.

This clonotype was found a few times. V gene TRBV5-1 combines with J gene TRBJ2-5, with 9 positions matching TRBD2. Judging by the DNA end, TRBJ2-7 fits better; the J call may be wrong. Per germline, CDR1 SGHRS and CDR2 YFSETQ. This CDR3 is built from 13 residues. CDR3: CASRGLARNEQYF. The CDR3 nucleotides read TGCGCCAGCAGGGGACTAGCTCGCAACGAGCAGTACTTC.

V usage is TRBV27 and J usage is TRBJ2-7, with D possibly TRBD1 on 6 matching bases. CDR1 is MNHEY, CDR2 SMNVEV, per germline (reference sequence). The CDR3 totals 15 residues. Trimming left V 2 bases short and J 3 bases short, with 14 bases between. CDR3 amino acids: CASSLRQGHGYEQYF. Here the CDR3 DNA reads TGTGCCAGCAGTTTAAGGCAGGGGCATGGCTACGAGCAGTACTTC.

The J gene is TRBJ1-5, the V gene TRBV29-1, with 8 bases that match TRBD1. The CDR3 is 13 amino acids. Germline V gives CDR1 SQVTM, CDR2 ANQGSEA. Germline trimming cut 6 bases from V and 4 bases from J; bases unmatched to any gene: 5. The CDR3 DNA reads TGCAGCGTCGGACAGGGTGCAAATCAGCCCCAGCATTTT. Its protein is CSVGQGANQPQHF.

This clonotype was seen a few times. The rearrangement uses TRBV27 and TRBJ2-3; D possibly corresponds to TRBD2 (6 bases). Germline values: CDR1 MNHEY, CDR2 SMNVEV (reference sequence). V lost 2 bases and J 6 bases, leaving 18 bases between the germline ends. The CDR3 has 16 amino acids. The CDR3: CASSLVAAPRLDTQYF. CDR3 sequence (DNA): TGTGCCAGCAGTTTAGTAGCGGCCCCTCGACTGGATACGCAGTATTTT.

This clonotype showed up just a few times. The V gene is TRBV10-3, the J gene TRBJ2-5; 15 bases are shared with TRBD2. Germline values: CDR1 ENHRY, CDR2 SYGVKD. J gave up 4 bases and V 6 bases, and 9 bases lay outside the gene matches. This CDR3 is 17 amino acids long. This CDR3 reads CAISDPGLAGGRETQYF. Written as DNA, the CDR3 is TGTGCCATCAGCGACCCGGGACTAGCGGGAGGCCGAGAGACCCAGTACTTC.